The 21 T cell receptor beta chains presented below share a single source sample, sequenced in a study of identical twins (TCRdb year 2016). To prepare the library, 5' RACE was applied. Sequencing relied on an Illumina HiSeq 2000. The raw public data were reprocessed by TCRdb itself: fastp quality trimming at Q25, MiXCR clonotype calling, in-frame beta chains only. Under each unique CDR3 protein, matching rows form one entry showing the most common genes and DNA. In this sample the table shows 250,000 or so distinct CDR3 sequences, about 7% of which occur a single time. The top ten constitute under 4% of the sample. This same sample was also part of a study on yellow fever vaccine responses in identical twins.

Sequenced: memory (CD45RO+) T cells sorted from blood. The label giving this sample's cell subset or site can be read as: CD45RO+ enriched T cells. These receptors were obtained from a woman between 18 and 29 years old in good health.

This clonotype came up a few times. The V call is TRBV3-1, the J call TRBJ2-5, with a possible D match to TRBD2 (6 bases). Germline V gene lookup returns CDR1 LGHDT and CDR2 YNNKEL (reference sequence). The CDR3 is 17 residues long. V lost 2 bases to trimming and J lost 5 bases, with 21 bases between them. This chain's CDR3 is CASSQYGRGGTVETQYF. CDR3 coding DNA: TGTGCCAGCAGCCAATACGGGCGAGGAGGGACTGTGGAGACCCAGTACTTC.

V is TRBV4-2 and J is TRBJ2-3, with 11 bases lining up with TRBD2. Per the germline V gene, CDR1 is LGHNA and CDR2 is YNFKEQ. The V gene end was trimmed by 1 base and the J gene end by 2 bases; junction bases not matched to a gene: 11. This CDR3 is 19 amino acids long. CDR3 in DNA: TGTGCCAGCAGCCAAGGGGGGGCCGGGACTAGCGGATTCACAGATACGCAGTATTTT. Translation gives CASSQGGAGTSGFTDTQYF.

This clonotype was counted ten times or more. The V and J genes are TRBV12-3 or TRBV12-4 and TRBJ2-7; 9 nucleotides match TRBD1. V gave up 6 bases and J gave up 3 bases; unmatched junction bases: 9. The CDR3 totals 15 residues. The DNA of the CDR3 is TGTGCCAGCAGATCCCGGACAGGGGTGGGCTACGAGCAGTACTTC. This encodes CASRSRTGVGYEQYF.

This clonotype was counted at least ten times. V and J are TRBV9 and TRBJ2-4, with 10 nucleotides matching TRBD1. Per the germline V gene, CDR1 is SGDLS and CDR2 is YYNGEE. This CDR3 has 19 amino acids. The J segment lost 0 bases and the V segment lost 4 bases, leaving 13 bases of the junction unmatched. The DNA for the CDR3 is TGTGCCAGCAGCCCCCATCGGGACAGGGGTCTACTAGCCAAAAACATTCAGTACTTC. As protein: CASSPHRDRGLLAKNIQYF.

This clonotype appeared many times. V and J are TRBV29-1 and TRBJ2-7; 7 nucleotides agree with TRBD2. The CDR3 covers 12 residues. The J segment lost 3 bases and the V segment lost 3 bases, leaving 2 bases of the junction unmatched. Germline V gene data show CDR1 as SQVTM and CDR2 as ANQGSEA. In nucleotides, the CDR3 is TGCAGCGTTGAGGGGGGGAACTACGAGCAGTACTTC. This sequence encodes CSVEGGNYEQYF.

The rearrangement joins TRBV6-4 to TRBJ2-2; TRBD1 might be the D (6 bases). The CDR3 runs to 15 residues. Germline values: CDR1 MRHNA, CDR2 SNTAGT. The ends were cut back, 2 bases at V and 5 bases at J, with 12 bases in the middle. The CDR3 is CASSDGEGTTGELFF. The CDR3 nucleotides read TGTGCCAGCAGTGACGGAGAGGGGACAACCGGGGAGCTGTTTTTT.

V gene TRBV28 combines with J gene TRBJ1-5; D not certain. CDR3 length equals 14 residues. The germline CDR1 and CDR2 sequences are MDHEN and SYDVKM. The V and J ends lost 2 bases and 3 bases respectively, with 8 bases between them. CDR3 sequence: CASSLMGFNQPQHF. CDR3 in DNA: TGTGCCAGCAGTTTAATGGGTTTCAATCAGCCCCAGCATTTT.

The chain recombines TRBV25-1 with TRBJ1-3, with D hard to call. V was clipped by 3 bases and J by 4 bases, with 10 bases between them. From germline, CDR1 is MGHDK and CDR2 SYGVNS. This CDR3 region has 14 residues. This CDR3 reads CASSDPRAGNTIYF. CDR3 DNA sequence: TGTGCCAGCAGTGACCCTAGAGCGGGAAACACCATATATTTT. The full variable domain, with the rest looked up from reference TRBV25-1 and TRBJ1-3, is EADIYQTPRYLVIGTGKKITLECSQTMGHDKMYWYQQDPGMELHLIHYSYGVNSTEKGDLSSESTVSRIRTEHFPLTLESARPSHTSQYLCASSDPRAGNTIYFGEGSWLTVV.

At least ten counts were recorded for this clonotype. This chain links TRBV12-3 or TRBV12-4 with TRBJ2-3; 8 nucleotides match TRBD1. Trimming at V came to 8 bases and at J to 1 base, leaving 5 bases not matched to a gene. This CDR3 is 14 amino acids long. Here the CDR3 DNA reads TGTGCCAGCCGGGAGACAGGGGGCACAGATACGCAGTATTTT. Protein product: CASRETGGTDTQYF.

This clonotype was observed a few times. CDR3 protein: CEGGRAFF. CDR3 sequence (DNA): TGTGAGGGAGGGAGGGCTTTCTTT. V gene TRBV6-1 combines with J gene TRBJ1-1; D not resolved. CDR3 length: 8 amino acids. Germline loops: CDR1 MNHNS, CDR2 SASEGT.

This chain uses TRBV3-1 with TRBJ2-3, with D unresolved. The CDR3 covers 16 residues. The V gene lost 4 bases and the J gene lost 4 bases, with 18 bases spanning the gap. Germline CDR1 reads LGHDT; CDR2 reads YNNKEL (reference sequence). In nucleotides, the CDR3 is TGTGCCAGCAGCCCGCTCGGCGGCCAAATGGCAGATACGCAGTATTTT. Translation: CASSPLGGQMADTQYF.

The table lists this clonotype with a few counts. The V and J genes are TRBV28 and TRBJ2-7; 11 nucleotides align to TRBD1. Germline lookup yields CDR1 MDHEN and CDR2 SYDVKM. The CDR3 extends over 17 amino acids. The J segment lost 4 bases and the V segment lost 4 bases, leaving 12 bases of the junction unmatched. CDR3 protein: CASSSLAGTGGLYEQYV. The CDR3 bases are TGTGCCAGCAGTTCCCTCGCCGGGACAGGGGGATTATACGAGCAGTACGTC.

This clonotype was seen ten or more times. The J gene is TRBJ2-2, the V gene TRBV10-2, with D uncertain. The CDR3 contains 12 residues. Germline CDR1 reads WSHSY; CDR2 reads SAAADI. V was trimmed by 8 bases and J by 4 bases, leaving 8 bases between them. The CDR3 nucleotides are TGCGCCAGCTCGAACCCCACCGGGGAGCTGTTTTTT. This encodes CASSNPTGELFF.

The gene calls are TRBV6-1 and TRBJ2-7; 7 bases match TRBD2. CDR1 and CDR2 from the germline V gene are MNHNS and SASEGT. This CDR3 contains 13 residues. Trimming cost V 7 bases and J 0 bases; bases outside gene matches: 3. The CDR3 nucleotides read TGTGCCAGCAAGCGGGGCAGCTCCTACGAGCAGTACTTC. Its translation is CASKRGSSYEQYF.

This clonotype appeared a few times. The chain has TRBV20-1 and TRBJ2-2; TRBD2 agrees at 8 bases. Germline values: CDR1 DFQATT, CDR2 SNEGSKA (reference sequence). This CDR3 has 16 amino acids. J gave up 0 bases and V 0 bases, and 3 bases lay outside the gene matches. CDR3 DNA sequence: TGCAGTGCTAGAGACTCGGGGGGGCCGAACACCGGGGAGCTGTTTTTT. Translated, it gives CSARDSGGPNTGELFF.

The chain's CDR3 is CASSNRFYGANVLTF. CDR3 sequence (DNA): TGTGCCAGCAGCAACAGGTTTTACGGGGCCAACGTCCTGACTTTC. V and J are TRBV27 and TRBJ2-6; possibly TRBD1 for D (5 bases). The length of the CDR3 is 15 residues. The ends were cut back, 6 bases at V and 4 bases at J, with 13 bases in the middle. In germline, CDR1 is MNHEY, CDR2 SMNVEV (reference sequence).

This clonotype has at least ten counts. The genes are TRBV12-3 or TRBV12-4 and TRBJ2-3; 7 nucleotides align to TRBD1. V dropped 7 bases and J dropped 0; count of bases not matched to a gene: 7. This CDR3 contains 15 residues. CDR3 in DNA: TGTGCCAGCAAGAAGGGACAGCCGAGCACAGATACGCAGTATTTT. It specifies CASKKGQPSTDTQYF.

This clonotype came up a few times. The genes are TRBV6-1 and TRBJ2-3; TRBD2 is a possible D gene (7 bases). The germline V gene encodes CDR1 MNHNS and CDR2 SASEGT. With 7 bases removed from V and 2 bases from J, the gap between germline ends came to 16 bases. The CDR3 has 15 amino acids. The CDR3 here is CASTLGGEHTDTQYF. CDR3 coding DNA: TGTGCCAGCACCCTAGGGGGGGAGCACACAGATACGCAGTATTTT.

This clonotype was seen a few times. V gene TRBV6-1 combines with J gene TRBJ2-2; 16 nucleotides match TRBD2. In germline, CDR1 is MNHNS, CDR2 SASEGT. CDR3 length equals 16 residues. J lost 7 bases, V lost 6 bases, and 5 bases had no gene match. In nucleotides, the CDR3 is TGTGCCAGCAGGGGACTAGCGGGGGGGTACGGCGGGGAGCTGTTTTTT. Encoded protein: CASRGLAGGYGGELFF.

This clonotype occurred a few times. The V and J genes are TRBV6-2 or TRBV6-3 and TRBJ2-3; 11 nucleotides match TRBD2. CDR1 is MNHEY and CDR2 is SVGEGT in the germline V gene. The V and J ends lost 6 bases and 7 bases, in that order; junction bases with no gene match: 3. CDR3 length: 13 residues. For the CDR3, the DNA is TGTGCCAGCAGCCCTAGCGGGGGGAATACGCAGTATTTT. It is translated as CASSPSGGNTQYF.

In this sample, this clonotype turned up many times. The J gene is TRBJ1-2, the V gene TRBV28, with TRBD1 as a possible D gene (6 bases). This CDR3 contains 15 residues. CDR1 and CDR2 (germline): MDHEN, SYDVKM. The V and J ends lost 6 bases and 2 bases respectively, with 16 bases between them. The CDR3 DNA follows: TGTGCCAGCAGGATAACTACAGGGACCAACTATGGCTACACCTTC. It translates to CASRITTGTNYGYTF.